The rows below give T cell receptor beta chains drawn from one sample of a study of PD-L1 blockade in urothelial cancer. The assay was immunoSEQ multiplex PCR, and TCRdb's table has in-frame clones only and misses some. The table records tens of thousands of clones, roughly 77% of them present only once. This material consisted of PBMCs, taken around atezolizumab (anti-PD-L1) treatment. The source of these receptors is a man aged 65 to 79 with urothelial cancer. Both conserved end residues are part of each CDR3. A D gene is named only where the DNA matches it firmly. Expanded clones get a size class; other rows say once, few or many, or leave the size out.

size: -; J: TRBJ1-1; V: TRBV4-3; D: -; CDR3: CASSPIKEGDTEAFF; DNA: TGCGCCAGCAGCCCGATTAAGGAGGGCGACACTGAAGCTTTCTTT
size: -; J: TRBJ1-1; V: TRBV14; D: -; CDR3: CASSQGLLQGNTEAFF; DNA: TGTGCCAGCAGCCAAGGTTTGTTACAGGGGAACACTGAAGCTTTCTTT
size: -; J: TRBJ1-6; V: TRBV5-4; D: -; CDR3: CASSFVTGGTLHF; DNA: TGTGCCAGCAGCTTTGTTACCGGGGGGACCCTCCACTTT
size: -; J: TRBJ1-2; V: TRBV10-3; D: -; CDR3: CAISESSTANNYGYTF; DNA: TGTGCCATCAGTGAGTCTTCAACAGCTAACAACTATGGCTACACCTTC
size: -; J: TRBJ2-5; V: TRBV4-1; D: TRBD2; CDR3: CASSQGLAGGETQYF; DNA: TGCGCCAGCAGCCAAGGACTAGCGGGAGGAGAGACCCAGTACTTC
size: -; J: TRBJ2-2; V: TRBV5-4; D: TRBD1; CDR3: CASSLGIRDRYTGELFF; DNA: TGTGCCAGCAGCTTGGGGATCCGGGACAGATACACCGGGGAGCTGTTTTTT
size: once; J: TRBJ2-1; V: TRBV19; D: -; CDR3: CASSLGLYNEQFF; DNA: TGTGCCAGTAGTTTGGGACTTTACAATGAGCAGTTCTTC
size: few; J: TRBJ2-7; V: TRBV29-1; D: TRBD1; CDR3: CSVILKTGLEQYF; DNA: TGCAGCGTTATCCTAAAGACAGGGCTCGAGCAGTACTTC
size: -; J: TRBJ2-7; V: TRBV7-9; D: -; CDR3: CASSNPSAHYEQYF; DNA: TGTGCCAGCAGCAACCCTTCCGCGCACTACGAGCAGTACTTC
size: once; J: TRBJ1-5; V: TRBV7-2; D: -; CDR3: CASSFSGGVSQPQHF; DNA: TGTGCCAGCAGCTTCTCAGGAGGTGTAAGTCAGCCCCAGCATTTT
size: -; J: TRBJ2-1; V: TRBV27; D: -; CDR3: CASSRWPGYNEQFF; DNA: TGTGCCAGCAGTAGGTGGCCGGGGTACAATGAGCAGTTCTTC
size: -; J: TRBJ2-3; V: TRBV2; D: TRBD2; CDR3: CASSDGDYTDTQYF; DNA: TGTGCCAGCAGTGACGGGGACTACACAGATACGCAGTATTTT
size: -; J: TRBJ2-3; V: TRBV10-1; D: -; CDR3: CATPQGKNFKTDTQYF; DNA: TGCGCCACTCCACAGGGTAAAAACTTCAAGACAGATACGCAGTATTTT
size: few; J: TRBJ2-1; V: TRBV6-4; D: TRBD2; CDR3: CASSPSGSGEQFF; DNA: TGTGCCAGCAGCCCTAGCGGGAGCGGGGAGCAGTTCTTC
size: -; J: TRBJ2-2; V: TRBV6-5; D: -; CDR3: CASSLYGELFF; DNA: TGTGCCAGCAGTCTCTACGGGGAGCTGTTTTTT
size: -; J: TRBJ2-3; V: TRBV28; D: TRBD2; CDR3: CASTLWPGTSGMNTQYF; DNA: TGTGCCAGCACCTTATGGCCCGGGACTAGCGGGATGAATACGCAGTATTTT
size: once; J: TRBJ1-1; V: TRBV7-3; D: -; CDR3: CASSLGSSTEAFF; DNA: TGTGCCAGCAGCTTAGGGAGCAGCACTGAAGCTTTCTTT
size: -; J: TRBJ2-2; V: TRBV27; D: -; CDR3: CASKGQTNTGELFF; DNA: TGTGCCAGCAAGGGGCAGACGAACACCGGGGAGCTGTTTTTT
size: -; J: TRBJ2-7; V: TRBV19; D: TRBD2; CDR3: CASSGGGMDEQYF; DNA: TGTGCCAGTAGCGGGGGGGGGATGGACGAGCAGTACTTC
size: few; J: TRBJ1-1; V: TRBV7-2; D: -; CDR3: CASSLGRNTEAFF; DNA: TGTGCCAGCAGCTTGGGGCGGAACACTGAAGCTTTCTTT
size: -; J: TRBJ2-1; V: TRBV10-2; D: -; CDR3: CASSLNGEISYNEQFF; DNA: TGCGCCAGCTCCTTGAATGGGGAGATTTCCTACAATGAGCAGTTCTTC
size: -; J: TRBJ1-2; V: TRBV5-4; D: TRBD1; CDR3: CASSGQDRPSAGYTF; DNA: TGTGCCAGCAGCGGGCAGGACAGGCCGTCGGCTGGCTACACCTTC
size: -; J: TRBJ2-3; V: TRBV7-7; D: TRBD1; CDR3: CASSLRDSATDTQYF; DNA: TGTGCCAGCAGCTTAAGGGACAGCGCCACAGATACGCAGTATTTT
size: -; J: TRBJ2-1; V: TRBV9; D: TRBD2; CDR3: CASSVGISGRTQTYNEQFF; DNA: TGTGCCAGCAGCGTAGGGATTAGCGGGAGGACTCAAACTTACAATGAGCAGTTCTTC
size: once; J: TRBJ2-2; V: TRBV4-1; D: TRBD2; CDR3: CASSQGPFPGLAGGRQAGELFF; DNA: TGCGCCAGCAGCCAAGGTCCTTTCCCGGGACTAGCGGGAGGCCGGCAGGCGGGGGAGCTGTTTTTT
size: -; J: TRBJ2-7; V: TRBV5-4; D: TRBD2; CDR3: CASSLNPGRGRAAEQYF; DNA: TGTGCCAGCAGCTTGAATCCGGGCCGCGGGAGGGCCGCCGAGCAGTACTTC
size: -; J: TRBJ2-7; V: TRBV18; D: -; CDR3: CASSRGSTYEQYF; DNA: TGTGCCAGCTCGAGAGGGTCTACCTACGAGCAGTACTTC
size: -; J: TRBJ2-1; V: TRBV5-1; D: TRBD2; CDR3: CASSYVGLAGVYNEQFF; DNA: TGCGCCAGCAGCTACGTGGGACTAGCGGGGGTCTACAATGAGCAGTTCTTC
size: -; J: TRBJ1-1; V: TRBV6-4; D: -; CDR3: CAPGGGSAFF; DNA: TGTGCCCCGGGGGGGGGTTCGGCTTTCTTT
size: -; J: TRBJ2-1; V: TRBV7-6; D: TRBD2; CDR3: CASSLIQREGRYNEQFF; DNA: TGTGCCAGCAGCTTAATTCAGCGGGAGGGCAGATACAATGAGCAGTTCTTC
size: -; J: TRBJ2-7; V: TRBV2; D: TRBD1; CDR3: CAGQGANHEQYF; DNA: TGTGCCGGACAGGGGGCGAATCACGAGCAGTACTTC
size: -; J: TRBJ2-5; V: TRBV6-5; D: -; CDR3: CASSSYRAGETQYF; DNA: TGTGCCAGCAGTAGCTACAGGGCGGGAGAGACCCAGTACTTC
size: once; J: TRBJ2-5; V: TRBV5-8; D: -; CDR3: CASSFKRDWYF; DNA: TGTGCCAGCAGCTTCAAGAGGGATTGGTACTTC
size: -; J: TRBJ1-5; V: TRBV10-3; D: -; CDR3: CAISDPGQPQHF; DNA: TGTGCCATCAGTGACCCGGGGCAGCCCCAGCATTTT
size: -; J: TRBJ2-3; V: TRBV5-1; D: TRBD2; CDR3: CASSWTSGVGADTQYF; DNA: TGCGCCAGCAGCTGGACGAGCGGGGTAGGTGCAGATACGCAGTATTTT
size: -; J: TRBJ2-7; V: TRBV5-1; D: -; CDR3: CASSLDSSAYEQYF; DNA: TGCGCCAGCAGCTTGGATAGTAGCGCCTACGAGCAGTACTTC
size: -; J: TRBJ2-7; V: TRBV25-1; D: TRBD2; CDR3: CASSELAGNYEQYF; DNA: TGTGCCAGCAGTGAGTTAGCGGGGAACTACGAGCAGTACTTC
size: -; J: TRBJ1-2; V: TRBV4-2; D: TRBD1; CDR3: CASTWTGLEGYTF; DNA: TGTGCCAGCACCTGGACAGGTCTTGAGGGCTACACCTTC
size: -; J: TRBJ2-7; V: TRBV28; D: TRBD2; CDR3: CASSLGDYRYEQYF; DNA: TGTGCCAGCAGCCTCGGGGACTACCGCTACGAGCAGTACTTC
size: -; J: TRBJ2-1; V: TRBV19; D: TRBD1; CDR3: CASSIERTGGYNEQFF; DNA: TGTGCCAGTAGTATAGAAAGGACAGGGGGCTACAATGAGCAGTTCTTC